This TCR beta chain was documented in a study of low-dose radiotherapy and immunotherapy resistance in tumors. TRAV- and TRBV-specific primers, spanning alpha and beta chains, primed first-strand cDNA. The authors amplified TCRs for roughly 20 PCR cycles with a constant-region primer and a V-primer adapter. TCRdb processed the reads anew with MiXCR; each CDR3 protein has one entry. The data contain 54,000 or so distinct CDR3 sequences, approximately 26% of them seen just once; the ten biggest clones take up 5.7%. Stated time point: before trial treatment. This clonotype was recorded many times. Germline trimming cut 0 bases from V and 4 bases from J; bases unmatched to any gene: 6. The CDR3 has 16 residues. Germline values: CDR1 SGHAT, CDR2 FQNNGV.

The genes are TRBV11-2 and TRBJ2-1; 7 bases line up with TRBD2. Material: PBMCs, obtained before treatment. The source of this sequence is a male donor with prostate cancer. The CDR3 here is CASSLDGGSGYNEQFF. DNA of the CDR3: TGTGCCAGCAGCTTAGACGGCGGGAGTGGTTACAATGAGCAGTTCTTC.